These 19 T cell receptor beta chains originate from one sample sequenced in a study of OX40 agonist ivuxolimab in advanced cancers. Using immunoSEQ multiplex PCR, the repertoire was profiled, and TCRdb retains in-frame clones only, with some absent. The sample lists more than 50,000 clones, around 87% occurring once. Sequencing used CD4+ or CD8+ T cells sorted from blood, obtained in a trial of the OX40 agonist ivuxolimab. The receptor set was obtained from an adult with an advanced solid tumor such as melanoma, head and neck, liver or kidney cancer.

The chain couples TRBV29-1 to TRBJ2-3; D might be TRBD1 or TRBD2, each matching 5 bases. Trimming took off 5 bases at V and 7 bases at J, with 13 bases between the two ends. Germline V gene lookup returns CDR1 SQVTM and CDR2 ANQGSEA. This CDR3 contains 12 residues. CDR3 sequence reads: CSVRDGLHTQYF. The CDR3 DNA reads TGCAGCGTTCGGGACGGTTTACATACGCAGTATTTT.

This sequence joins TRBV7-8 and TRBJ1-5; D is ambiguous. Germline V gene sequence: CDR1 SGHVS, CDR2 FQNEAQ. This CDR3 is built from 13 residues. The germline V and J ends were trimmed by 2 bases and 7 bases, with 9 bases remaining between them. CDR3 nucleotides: TGTGCCAGCAGCTTATTTCCCGGGCAGCCCCAGCATTTT. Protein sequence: CASSLFPGQPQHF.

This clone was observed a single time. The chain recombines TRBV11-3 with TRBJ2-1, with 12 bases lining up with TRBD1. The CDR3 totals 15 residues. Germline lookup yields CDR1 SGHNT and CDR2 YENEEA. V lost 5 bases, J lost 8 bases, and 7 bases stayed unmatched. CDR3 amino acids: CASSPGQGATDEQFF. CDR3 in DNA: TGTGCCAGCAGCCCGGGACAGGGGGCGACCGATGAGCAGTTCTTC.

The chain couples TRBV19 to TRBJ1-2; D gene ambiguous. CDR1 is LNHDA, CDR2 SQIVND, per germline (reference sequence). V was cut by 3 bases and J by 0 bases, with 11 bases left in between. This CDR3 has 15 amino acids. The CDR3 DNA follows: TGTGCCAGTAGTATGACGTGGCGGACTAACTATGGCTACACCTTC. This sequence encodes CASSMTWRTNYGYTF.

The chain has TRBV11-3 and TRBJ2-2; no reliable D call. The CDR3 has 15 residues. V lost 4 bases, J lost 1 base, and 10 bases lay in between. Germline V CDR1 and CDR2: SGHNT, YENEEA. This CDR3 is CASSSSPRNTGELFF. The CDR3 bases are TGTGCCAGCAGCTCGAGCCCACGGAACACCGGGGAGCTGTTTTTT.

CDR3 protein: CASSPMSTSGGSYNEQFF. CDR3 coding DNA: TGTGCCAGCTCACCAATGTCTACCAGCGGGGGGTCCTACAATGAGCAGTTCTTC. The V gene is TRBV18, the J gene TRBJ2-1, with 9 nucleotides matching TRBD2. Germline V gene lookup returns CDR1 KGHSH and CDR2 LQKENI. V lost 2 bases to trimming and J lost 1 base; unmatched junction nucleotides: 9. The CDR3 extends over 18 amino acids.

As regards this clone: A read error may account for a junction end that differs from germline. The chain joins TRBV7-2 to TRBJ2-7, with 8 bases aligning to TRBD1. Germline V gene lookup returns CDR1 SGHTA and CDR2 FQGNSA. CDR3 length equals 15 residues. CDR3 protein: CASSLTGTGAYEQHF. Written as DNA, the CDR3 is TGTGCCAGCAGCCTGACCGGGACAGGAGCCTACGAGCAGCACTTC.

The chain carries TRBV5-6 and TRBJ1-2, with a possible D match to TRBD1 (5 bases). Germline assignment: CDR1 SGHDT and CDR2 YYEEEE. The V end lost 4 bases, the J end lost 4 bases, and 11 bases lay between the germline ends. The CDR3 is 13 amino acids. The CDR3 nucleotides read TGTGCCAGCAGCGCTCCGCAGGGCTATGGCTACACCTTC. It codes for CASSAPQGYGYTF.

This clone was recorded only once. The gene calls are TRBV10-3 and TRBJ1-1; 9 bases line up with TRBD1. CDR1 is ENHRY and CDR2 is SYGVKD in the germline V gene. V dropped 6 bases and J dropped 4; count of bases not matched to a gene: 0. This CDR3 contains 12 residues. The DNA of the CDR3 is TGTGCCATCAGGGGACAGGGCACTGAAGCTTTCTTT. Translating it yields CAIRGQGTEAFF.

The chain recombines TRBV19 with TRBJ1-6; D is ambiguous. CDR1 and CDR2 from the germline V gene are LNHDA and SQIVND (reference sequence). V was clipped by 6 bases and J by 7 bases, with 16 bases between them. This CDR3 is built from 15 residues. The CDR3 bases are TGTGCCAGTAGCACCGGCCAGGTCGCAAATTCACCCCTCCACTTT. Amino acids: CASSTGQVANSPLHF.

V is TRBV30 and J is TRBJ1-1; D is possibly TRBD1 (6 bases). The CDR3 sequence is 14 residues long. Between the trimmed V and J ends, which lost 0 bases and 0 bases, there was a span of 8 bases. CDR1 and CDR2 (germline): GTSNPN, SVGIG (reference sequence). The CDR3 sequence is CAWSVRTVNTEAFF. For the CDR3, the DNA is TGTGCCTGGAGTGTACGGACAGTGAACACTGAAGCTTTCTTT.

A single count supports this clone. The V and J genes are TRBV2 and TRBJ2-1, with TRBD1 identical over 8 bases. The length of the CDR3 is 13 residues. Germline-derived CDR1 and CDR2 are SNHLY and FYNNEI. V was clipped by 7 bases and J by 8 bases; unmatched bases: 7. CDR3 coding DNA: TGTGCCAGCAAGGCAGGGGGCGGGGATGAGCAGTTCTTC. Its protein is CASKAGGGDEQFF.

CDR3 sequence (DNA): TGTGCCAGCAGCTCACAGGGGGCTTTGGGTGGCTACACCTTC. Residues: CASSSQGALGGYTF. This chain links TRBV7-2 with TRBJ1-2; TRBD1 aligns across 9 bases. The germline CDR1 and CDR2 sequences are SGHTA and FQGNSA. The V segment lost 4 bases and the J segment 7 bases; nucleotides outside the gene matches: 7. The CDR3 spans 14 residues.

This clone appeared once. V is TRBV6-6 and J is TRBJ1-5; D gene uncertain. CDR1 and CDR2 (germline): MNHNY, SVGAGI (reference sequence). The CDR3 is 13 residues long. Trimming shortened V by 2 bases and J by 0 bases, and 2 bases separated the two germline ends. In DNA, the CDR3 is TGTGCCAGCAGTTACGATAGCAATCAGCCCCAGCATTTT. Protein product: CASSYDSNQPQHF.

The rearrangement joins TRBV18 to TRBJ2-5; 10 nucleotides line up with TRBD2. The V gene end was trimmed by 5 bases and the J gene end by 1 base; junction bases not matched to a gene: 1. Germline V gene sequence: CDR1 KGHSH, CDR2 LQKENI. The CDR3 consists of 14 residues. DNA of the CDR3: TGTGCCAGCTCAAAGCGGGAGGGCCAAGAGACCCAGTACTTC. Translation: CASSKREGQETQYF. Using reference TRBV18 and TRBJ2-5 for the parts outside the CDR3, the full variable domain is NAGVMQNPRHLVRRRGQEARLRCSPMKGHSHVYWYRQLPEEGLKFMVYLQKENIIDESGMPKERFSAEFPKEGPSILRIQQVVRGDSAAYFCASSKREGQETQYFGPGTRLLVL.

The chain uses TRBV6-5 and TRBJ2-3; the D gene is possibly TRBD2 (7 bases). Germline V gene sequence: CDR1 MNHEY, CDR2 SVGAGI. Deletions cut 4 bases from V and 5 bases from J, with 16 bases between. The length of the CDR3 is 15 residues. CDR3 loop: CASSSLGGGRDTQYF. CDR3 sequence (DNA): TGTGCCAGCAGTTCGTTAGGGGGGGGCAGAGATACGCAGTATTTT.

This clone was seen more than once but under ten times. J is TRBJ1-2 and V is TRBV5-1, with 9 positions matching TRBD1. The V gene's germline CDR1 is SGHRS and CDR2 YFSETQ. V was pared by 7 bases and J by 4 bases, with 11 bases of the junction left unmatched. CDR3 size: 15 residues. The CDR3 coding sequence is TGCGCCAGCCACGCCGGGACAGGGTTGGTCTATGGCTACACCTTC. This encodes CASHAGTGLVYGYTF.

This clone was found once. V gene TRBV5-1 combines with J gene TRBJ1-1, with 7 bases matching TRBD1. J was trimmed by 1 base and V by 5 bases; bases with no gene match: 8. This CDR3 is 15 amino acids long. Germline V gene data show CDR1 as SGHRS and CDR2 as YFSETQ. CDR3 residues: CASRRDSLRNTEAFF. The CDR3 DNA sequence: TGCGCCAGCAGGCGGGACAGCCTGAGGAACACTGAAGCTTTCTTT. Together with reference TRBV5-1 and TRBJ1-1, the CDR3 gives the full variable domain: KAGVTQTPRYLIKTRGQQVTLSCSPISGHRSVSWYQQTPGQGLQFLFEYFSETQRNKGNFPGRFSGRQFSNSRSEMNVSTLELGDSALYLCASRRDSLRNTEAFFGQGTRLTVV.

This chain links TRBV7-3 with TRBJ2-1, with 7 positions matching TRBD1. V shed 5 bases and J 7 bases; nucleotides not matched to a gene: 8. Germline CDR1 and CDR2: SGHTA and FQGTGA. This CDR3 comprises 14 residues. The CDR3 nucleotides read TGTGCCAGCAGCACTTCCGGGACAGTGAATGAGCAGTTCTTC. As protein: CASSTSGTVNEQFF.